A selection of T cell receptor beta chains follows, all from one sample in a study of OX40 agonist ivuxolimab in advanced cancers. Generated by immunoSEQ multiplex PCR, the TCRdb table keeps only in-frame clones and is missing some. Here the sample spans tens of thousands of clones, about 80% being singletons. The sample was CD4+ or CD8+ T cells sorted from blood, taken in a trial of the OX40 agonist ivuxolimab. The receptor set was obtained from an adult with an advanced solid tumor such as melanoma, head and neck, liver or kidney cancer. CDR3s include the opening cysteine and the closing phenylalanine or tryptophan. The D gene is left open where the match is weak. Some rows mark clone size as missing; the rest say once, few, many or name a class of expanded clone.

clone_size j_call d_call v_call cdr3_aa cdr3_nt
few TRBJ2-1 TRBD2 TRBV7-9 CASSLTGRESTEQFF TGTGCCAGCAGCTTAACGGGGCGGGAGAGTACAGAGCAGTTCTTC
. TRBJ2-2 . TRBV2 CASSVGGGTGELFF TGTGCCAGCAGTGTGGGAGGCGGCACCGGGGAGCTGTTTTTT
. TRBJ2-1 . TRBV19 CASSLRLDYNEQFF TGTGCCAGTAGTCTCCGACTCGACTACAATGAGCAGTTCTTC
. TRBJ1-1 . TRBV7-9 CASSLTVTEAFF TGTGCCAGCAGCTTAACAGTCACTGAAGCTTTCTTT
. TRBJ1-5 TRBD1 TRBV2 CASRAHRGPGNQPQHF TGTGCCAGCAGGGCTCACAGGGGGCCAGGCAATCAGCCCCAGCATTTT
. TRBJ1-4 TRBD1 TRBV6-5 CASRQGAGNEKLFF TGTGCCAGCAGACAGGGGGCGGGGAATGAAAAACTGTTTTTT
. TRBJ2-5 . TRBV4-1 CASSQVDFQETQYF TGCGCCAGCAGCCAAGTTGACTTCCAAGAGACCCAGTACTTC
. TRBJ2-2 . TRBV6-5 CASSYRAGTTGELFF TGTGCCAGCAGTTACCGAGCGGGCACCACCGGGGAGCTGTTTTTT
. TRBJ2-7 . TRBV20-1 CSAYRAGEQYF TGCAGTGCGTACAGGGCCGGCGAGCAGTACTTC
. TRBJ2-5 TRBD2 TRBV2 CASKISGGQETQYF TGTGCCAGCAAGATTAGCGGGGGCCAAGAGACCCAGTACTTC
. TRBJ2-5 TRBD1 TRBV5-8 CASRETGGKETQYF TGTGCCAGCAGGGAGACAGGGGGCAAGGAGACCCAGTACTTC
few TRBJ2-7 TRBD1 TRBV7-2 CASSLGARTGSGEQYF TGTGCCAGCAGCTTAGGAGCTCGGACAGGGTCGGGGGAGCAGTACTTC
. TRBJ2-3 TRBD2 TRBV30 CACTPGLVFTDTQYF TGTGCCTGTACACCGGGACTAGTCTTTACAGATACGCAGTATTTT
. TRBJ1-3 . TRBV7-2 CASSLVGSGNTIYF TGTGCCAGCAGCTTAGTAGGGTCTGGAAACACCATATATTTT
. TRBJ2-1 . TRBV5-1 CASSLGLANSYNEQFF TGCGCCAGCAGCTTGGGGTTGGCCAACTCCTACAATGAGCAGTTCTTC
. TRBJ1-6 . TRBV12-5 CASGRGGNSNSPLHF TGTGCTAGTGGACGGGGGGGGAATTCTAATTCACCCCTCCACTTT
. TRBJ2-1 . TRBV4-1 CASSLDSEQFF TGCGCCAGCAGCCTGGACAGCGAGCAGTTCTTC